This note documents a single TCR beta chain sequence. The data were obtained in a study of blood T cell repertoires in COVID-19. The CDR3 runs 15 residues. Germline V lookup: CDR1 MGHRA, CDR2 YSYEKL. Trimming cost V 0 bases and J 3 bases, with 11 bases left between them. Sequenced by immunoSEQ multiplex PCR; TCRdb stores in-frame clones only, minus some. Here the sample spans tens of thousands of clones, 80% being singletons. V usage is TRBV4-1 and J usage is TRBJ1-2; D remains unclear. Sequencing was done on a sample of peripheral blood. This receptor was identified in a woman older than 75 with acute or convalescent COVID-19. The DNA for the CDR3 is TGCGCCAGCAGCCAAGATCTTCACACCTACTATGGCTACACCTTC. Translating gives CASSQDLHTYYGYTF.